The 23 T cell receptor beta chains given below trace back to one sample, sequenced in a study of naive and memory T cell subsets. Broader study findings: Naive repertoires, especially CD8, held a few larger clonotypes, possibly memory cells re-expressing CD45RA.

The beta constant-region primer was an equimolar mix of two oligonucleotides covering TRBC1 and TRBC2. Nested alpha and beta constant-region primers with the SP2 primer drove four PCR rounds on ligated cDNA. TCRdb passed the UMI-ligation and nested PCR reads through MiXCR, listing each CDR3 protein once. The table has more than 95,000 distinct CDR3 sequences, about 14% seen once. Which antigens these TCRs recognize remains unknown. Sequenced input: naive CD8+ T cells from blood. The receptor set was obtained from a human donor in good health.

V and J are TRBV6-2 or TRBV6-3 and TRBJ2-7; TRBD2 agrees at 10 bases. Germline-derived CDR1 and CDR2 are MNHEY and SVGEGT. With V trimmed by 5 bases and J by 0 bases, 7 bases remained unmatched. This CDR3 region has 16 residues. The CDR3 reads CASSTTGTSASYEQYF. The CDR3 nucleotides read TGTGCCAGCAGTACCACCGGGACTAGCGCCTCCTACGAGCAGTACTTC.

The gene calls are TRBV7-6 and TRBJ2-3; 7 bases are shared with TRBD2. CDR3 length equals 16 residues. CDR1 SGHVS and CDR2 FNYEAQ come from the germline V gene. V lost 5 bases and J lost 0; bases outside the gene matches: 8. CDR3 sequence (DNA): TGTGCCAGCAGCCGTCTGGCGGGGGTTAGCACAGATACGCAGTATTTT. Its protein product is CASSRLAGVSTDTQYF.

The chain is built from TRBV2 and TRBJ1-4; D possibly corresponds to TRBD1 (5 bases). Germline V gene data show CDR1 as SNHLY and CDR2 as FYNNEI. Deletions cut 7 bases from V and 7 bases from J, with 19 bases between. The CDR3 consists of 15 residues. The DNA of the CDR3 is TGTGCCAGCAATGGGTGGGACGGCGTCCGTGAAAAACTGTTTTTT. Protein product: CASNGWDGVREKLFF.

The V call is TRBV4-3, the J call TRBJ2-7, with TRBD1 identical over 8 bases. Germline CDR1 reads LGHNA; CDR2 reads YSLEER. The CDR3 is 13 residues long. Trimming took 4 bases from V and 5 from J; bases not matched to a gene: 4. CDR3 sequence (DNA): TGCGCCAGCAGCCGGGACAGGTCCGACGAGCAGTACTTC. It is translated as CASSRDRSDEQYF.

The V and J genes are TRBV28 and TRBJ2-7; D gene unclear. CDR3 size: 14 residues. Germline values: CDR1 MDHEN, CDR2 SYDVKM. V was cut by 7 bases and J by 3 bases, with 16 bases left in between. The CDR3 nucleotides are TGTGCCAGCATTCCCCGTCATCTCGGCTACGAGCAGTACTTC. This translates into CASIPRHLGYEQYF.

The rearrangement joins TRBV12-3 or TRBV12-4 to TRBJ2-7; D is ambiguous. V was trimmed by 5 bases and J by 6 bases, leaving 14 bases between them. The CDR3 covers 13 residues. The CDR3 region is CASSLLRQTEQYF. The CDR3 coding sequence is TGTGCCAGCAGTCTCCTTCGGCAGACCGAGCAGTACTTC.

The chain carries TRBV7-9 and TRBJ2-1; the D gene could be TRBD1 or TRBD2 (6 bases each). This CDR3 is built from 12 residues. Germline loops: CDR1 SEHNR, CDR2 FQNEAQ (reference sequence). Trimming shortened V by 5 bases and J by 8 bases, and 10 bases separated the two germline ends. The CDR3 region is CASSAGEDEQFF. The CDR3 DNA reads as TGTGCCAGCAGCGCAGGGGAGGATGAGCAGTTCTTC.

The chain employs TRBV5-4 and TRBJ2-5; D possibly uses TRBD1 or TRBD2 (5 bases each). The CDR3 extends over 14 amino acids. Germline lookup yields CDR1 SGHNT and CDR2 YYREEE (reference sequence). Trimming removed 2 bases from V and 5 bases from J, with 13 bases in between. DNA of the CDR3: TGTGCCAGCAGCTTTACCGGGACGATCGAGACCCAGTACTTC. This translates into CASSFTGTIETQYF.

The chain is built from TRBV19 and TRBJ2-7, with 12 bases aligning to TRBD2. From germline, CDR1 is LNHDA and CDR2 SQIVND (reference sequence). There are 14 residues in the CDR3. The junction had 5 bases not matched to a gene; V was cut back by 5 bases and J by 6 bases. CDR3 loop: CASSATSGSSEQYF. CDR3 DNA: TGTGCCAGTAGTGCGACTAGCGGGAGTTCCGAGCAGTACTTC.

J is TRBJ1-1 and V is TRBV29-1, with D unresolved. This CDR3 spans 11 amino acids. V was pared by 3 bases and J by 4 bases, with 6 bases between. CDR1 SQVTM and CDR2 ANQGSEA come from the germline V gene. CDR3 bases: TGCAGCGTTGACGAGGGCACTGAAGCTTTCTTT. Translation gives CSVDEGTEAFF.

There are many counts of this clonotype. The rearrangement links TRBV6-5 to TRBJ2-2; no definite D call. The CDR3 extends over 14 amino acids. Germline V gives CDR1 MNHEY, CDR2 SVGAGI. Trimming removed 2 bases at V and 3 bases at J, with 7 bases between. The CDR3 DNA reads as TGTGCCAGCAGTTACAGAAGGGACACCGGGGAGCTGTTTTTT. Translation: CASSYRRDTGELFF.

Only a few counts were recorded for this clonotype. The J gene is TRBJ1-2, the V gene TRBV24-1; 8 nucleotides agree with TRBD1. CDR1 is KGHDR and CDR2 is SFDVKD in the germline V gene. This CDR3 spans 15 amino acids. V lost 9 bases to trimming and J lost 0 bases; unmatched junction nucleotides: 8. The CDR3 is CATHPGGQANYGYTF. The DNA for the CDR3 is TGTGCCACCCACCCCGGGGGACAGGCTAACTATGGCTACACCTTC.

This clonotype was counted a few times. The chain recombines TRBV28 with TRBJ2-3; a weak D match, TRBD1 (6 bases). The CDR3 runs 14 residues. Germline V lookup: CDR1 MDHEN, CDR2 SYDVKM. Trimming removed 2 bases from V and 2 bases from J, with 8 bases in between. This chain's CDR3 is CASSLDRYTDTQYF. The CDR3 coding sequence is TGTGCCAGCAGTTTAGACAGGTACACAGATACGCAGTATTTT. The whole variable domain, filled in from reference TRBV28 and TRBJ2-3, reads DVKVTQSSRYLVKRTGEKVFLECVQDMDHENMFWYRQDPGLGLRLIYFSYDVKMKEKGDIPEGYSVSREKKERFSLILESASTNQTSMYLCASSLDRYTDTQYFGPGTRLTVL.

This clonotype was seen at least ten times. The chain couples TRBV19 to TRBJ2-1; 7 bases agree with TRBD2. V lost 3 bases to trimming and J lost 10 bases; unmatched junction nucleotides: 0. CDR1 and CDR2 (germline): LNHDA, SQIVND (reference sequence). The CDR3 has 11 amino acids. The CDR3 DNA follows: TGTGCCAGTAGTATGGGGGGGGAGCAGTTCTTC. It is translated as CASSMGGEQFF.

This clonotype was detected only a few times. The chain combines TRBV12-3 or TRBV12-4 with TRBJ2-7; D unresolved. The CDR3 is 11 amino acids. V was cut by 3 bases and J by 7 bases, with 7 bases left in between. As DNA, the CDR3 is TGTGCCAGCAGTTTGAGTCGAGAGCAGTACTTC. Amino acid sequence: CASSLSREQYF.

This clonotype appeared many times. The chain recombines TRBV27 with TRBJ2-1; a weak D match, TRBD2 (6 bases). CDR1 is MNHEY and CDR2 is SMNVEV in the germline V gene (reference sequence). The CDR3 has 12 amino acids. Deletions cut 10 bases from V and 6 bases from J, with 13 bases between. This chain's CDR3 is CAIGTVLNEQFF. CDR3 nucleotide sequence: TGTGCCATCGGGACTGTTCTCAATGAGCAGTTCTTC.

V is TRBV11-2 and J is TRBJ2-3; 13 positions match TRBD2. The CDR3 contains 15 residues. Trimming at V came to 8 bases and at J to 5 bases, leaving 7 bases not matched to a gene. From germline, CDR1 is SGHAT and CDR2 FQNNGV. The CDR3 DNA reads TGTGCCAGCGAACTAGCGGGGGGGGGTCAAGATACGCAGTATTTT. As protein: CASELAGGGQDTQYF. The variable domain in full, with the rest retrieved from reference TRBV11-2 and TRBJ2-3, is EAGVAQSPRYKIIEKRQSVAFWCNPISGHATLYWYQQILGQGPKLLIQFQNNGVVDDSQLPKDRFSAERLKGVDSTLKIQPAKLEDSAVYLCASELAGGGQDTQYFGPGTRLTVL.

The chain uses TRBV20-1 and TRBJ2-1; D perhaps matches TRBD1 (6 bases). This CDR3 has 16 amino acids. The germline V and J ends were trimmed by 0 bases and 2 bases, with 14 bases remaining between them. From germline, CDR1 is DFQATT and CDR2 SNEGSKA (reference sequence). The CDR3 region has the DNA TGCAGTGCTAGAGATGGTATCCGGGACACCTACAATGAGCAGTTCTTC. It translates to CSARDGIRDTYNEQFF.

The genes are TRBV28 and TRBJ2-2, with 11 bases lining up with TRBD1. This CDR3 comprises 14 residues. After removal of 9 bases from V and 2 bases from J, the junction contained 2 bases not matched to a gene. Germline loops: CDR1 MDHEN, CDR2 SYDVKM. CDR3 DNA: TGTGCCAGTTGGACAGGGGGCAACACCGGGGAGCTGTTTTTT. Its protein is CASWTGGNTGELFF.

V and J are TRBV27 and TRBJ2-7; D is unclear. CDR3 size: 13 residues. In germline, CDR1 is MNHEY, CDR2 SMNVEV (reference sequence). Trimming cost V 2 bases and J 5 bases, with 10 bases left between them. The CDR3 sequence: CASSLGFRHEQYF. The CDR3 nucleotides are TGTGCCAGCAGTTTAGGTTTTAGGCACGAGCAGTACTTC.

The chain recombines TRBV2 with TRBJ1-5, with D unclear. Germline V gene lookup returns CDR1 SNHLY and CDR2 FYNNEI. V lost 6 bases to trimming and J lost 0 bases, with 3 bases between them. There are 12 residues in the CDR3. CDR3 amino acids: CASRASNQPQHF. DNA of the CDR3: TGTGCCAGCAGAGCTAGCAATCAGCCCCAGCATTTT.

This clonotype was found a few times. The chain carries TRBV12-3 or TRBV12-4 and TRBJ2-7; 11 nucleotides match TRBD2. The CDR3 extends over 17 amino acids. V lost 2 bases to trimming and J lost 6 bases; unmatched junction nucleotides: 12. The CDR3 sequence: CASSLLGGELAGVEQYF. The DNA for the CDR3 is TGTGCCAGCAGTTTACTAGGGGGCGAACTAGCGGGAGTCGAGCAGTACTTC.

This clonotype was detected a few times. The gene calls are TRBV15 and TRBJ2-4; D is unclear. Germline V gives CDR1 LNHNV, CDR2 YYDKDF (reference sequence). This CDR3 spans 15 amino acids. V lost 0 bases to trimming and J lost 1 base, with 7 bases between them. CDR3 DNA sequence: TGTGCCACCAGCAGAGATTCGTGGGCCAAAAACATTCAGTACTTC. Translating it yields CATSRDSWAKNIQYF.